The rows below give T cell receptor beta chains drawn from one sample of a study of cytomegalovirus exposure and HLA in healthy donors. TCRdb keeps only in-frame clones here, not all; method: immunoSEQ multiplex PCR. The table includes 150,000 to 200,000 clones, approximately 78% detected once. Sequencing was carried out using PBMCs. The source of these receptors is a young woman in good health and CMV-seronegative. The CDR3 runs from the conserved cysteine through the conserved F or W. Fields, in order: clone size, V gene, D gene, J gene, CDR3 DNA, CDR3 protein. D genes are given only for firm matches. Expanded clones are given a class, and other clones once, few, many or no size at all.

clone_size: -
v_call: TRBV7-2
d_call: TRBD1
j_call: TRBJ1-2
cdr3_nt: TGTGCCAGCAGCTTAGGTGGACAGGGGGCACGAGGCTACACCTTC
cdr3_aa: CASSLGGQGARGYTF

clone_size: -
v_call: TRBV19
d_call: -
j_call: TRBJ2-1
cdr3_nt: TGTGCCAGTAGTATAGATCTGTCGGTAGCGGCACCCTACAATGAGCAGTTCTTC
cdr3_aa: CASSIDLSVAAPYNEQFF

clone_size: -
v_call: TRBV9
d_call: TRBD1
j_call: TRBJ1-3
cdr3_nt: TGTGCCAGCAGCCCGCAACAGGGGGCTGGCGGAAACACCATATATTTT
cdr3_aa: CASSPQQGAGGNTIYF

clone_size: -
v_call: TRBV27
d_call: -
j_call: TRBJ2-7
cdr3_nt: TGTGCCAGCAGTTCACCATTAGCCTACGAGCAGTACTTC
cdr3_aa: CASSSPLAYEQYF

clone_size: once
v_call: TRBV9
d_call: -
j_call: TRBJ2-7
cdr3_nt: TGTGCCAGCAGCGTAGGCGGGACTCTTCCCTACGAGCAGTACTTC
cdr3_aa: CASSVGGTLPYEQYF

clone_size: -
v_call: TRBV19
d_call: -
j_call: TRBJ2-7
cdr3_nt: TGTGCCAGTAGCCCTGCACGGACAGTCGCCTACGAGCAGTACTTC
cdr3_aa: CASSPARTVAYEQYF

clone_size: few
v_call: TRBV19
d_call: TRBD2
j_call: TRBJ2-2
cdr3_nt: TGTGCCAGTAGCCCAATAGCGGGAGGTAACACCGGGGAGCTGTTTTTT
cdr3_aa: CASSPIAGGNTGELFF

clone_size: -
v_call: TRBV28
d_call: TRBD2
j_call: TRBJ2-3
cdr3_nt: TGTGCCAGCAGTTTCGGGACTAGCGGGAGCACAGATACGCAGTATTTT
cdr3_aa: CASSFGTSGSTDTQYF

clone_size: -
v_call: TRBV6-1
d_call: TRBD1
j_call: TRBJ1-5
cdr3_nt: TGTGCCAGCAGTGTAGGGACAGGGGAACAGCCCCAGCATTTT
cdr3_aa: CASSVGTGEQPQHF

clone_size: few
v_call: TRBV7-9
d_call: -
j_call: TRBJ1-1
cdr3_nt: TGTGCCAGCAGCTTAGTTTCGGGTAACACTGAAGCTTTCTTT
cdr3_aa: CASSLVSGNTEAFF

clone_size: -
v_call: TRBV19
d_call: -
j_call: TRBJ1-2
cdr3_nt: TGTGCCAGTAGTATCGCTGGTGGAGGCCACACCTTC
cdr3_aa: CASSIAGGGHTF

clone_size: once
v_call: TRBV29-1
d_call: -
j_call: TRBJ1-4
cdr3_nt: TGCAGCGCCGGGGGAGGGAGTAATGAAAAACTGTTTTTT
cdr3_aa: CSAGGGSNEKLFF

clone_size: -
v_call: TRBV27
d_call: -
j_call: TRBJ1-4
cdr3_nt: TGTGCCAGCGGAACCCTCCAGGGATTGGTCGCCGAAAAACTGTTTTTT
cdr3_aa: CASGTLQGLVAEKLFF

clone_size: -
v_call: TRBV25-1
d_call: -
j_call: TRBJ1-6
cdr3_nt: TGTGCCAGCAGTGAGGCGGGACGGGGAGTAGGTTCACCCCTCCACTTT
cdr3_aa: CASSEAGRGVGSPLHF

clone_size: -
v_call: TRBV5-1
d_call: TRBD1
j_call: TRBJ1-5
cdr3_nt: TGCGCCAGCAGCTTGGGACAGGGCGGCCAGCCCCAGCATTTT
cdr3_aa: CASSLGQGGQPQHF

clone_size: -
v_call: TRBV29-1
d_call: TRBD1
j_call: TRBJ1-2
cdr3_nt: TGCAGCGGGGGACAGGGAGGTAACTATGGCTACACCTTC
cdr3_aa: CSGGQGGNYGYTF

clone_size: -
v_call: TRBV6-1
d_call: -
j_call: TRBJ2-7
cdr3_nt: TGTGCCAGCAGTGCGAGGTTAATGTCTTCCTCCTACGAGCAGTACTTC
cdr3_aa: CASSARLMSSSYEQYF

clone_size: -
v_call: TRBV28
d_call: TRBD1
j_call: TRBJ1-2
cdr3_nt: TGTGCCAGCAGTCCCTCCACGACAGGGAGCTATGGCTACACCTTC
cdr3_aa: CASSPSTTGSYGYTF

clone_size: few
v_call: TRBV2
d_call: TRBD2
j_call: TRBJ2-7
cdr3_nt: TGTGCCAGCAGGTTTCTAGCGGGGGCTGACTACGAGCAGTACTTC
cdr3_aa: CASRFLAGADYEQYF

clone_size: -
v_call: TRBV7-3
d_call: TRBD1
j_call: TRBJ2-3
cdr3_nt: TGTGCCAGCAGCTTCCACTCGGGACAGGGGTCAGATACGCAGTATTTT
cdr3_aa: CASSFHSGQGSDTQYF

clone_size: -
v_call: TRBV4-2
d_call: TRBD1
j_call: TRBJ1-1
cdr3_nt: TGTGCCAGCGGGGACAGCATGAACACTGAAGCTTTCTTT
cdr3_aa: CASGDSMNTEAFF

clone_size: -
v_call: TRBV2
d_call: TRBD2
j_call: TRBJ2-3
cdr3_nt: TGTGCCAGCAGTGGCCTAGCGGGAGGGACAGATACGCAGTATTTT
cdr3_aa: CASSGLAGGTDTQYF

clone_size: -
v_call: TRBV5-1
d_call: TRBD2
j_call: TRBJ2-1
cdr3_nt: TGCGCCAGCAGCGCGGGACTAGCGGGCTACAATGAGCAGTTCTTC
cdr3_aa: CASSAGLAGYNEQFF

clone_size: few
v_call: TRBV7-9
d_call: -
j_call: TRBJ2-2
cdr3_nt: TGTGCCAGCAGCCGTAATGAGCGGTTCACCGGGGAGCTGTTTTTT
cdr3_aa: CASSRNERFTGELFF

clone_size: -
v_call: TRBV11-3
d_call: -
j_call: TRBJ1-1
cdr3_nt: TGTGCCAGCAGCTCCTTTAGTGGCACTGAAGCTTTCTTT
cdr3_aa: CASSSFSGTEAFF

clone_size: -
v_call: TRBV5-5
d_call: TRBD1
j_call: TRBJ1-6
cdr3_nt: TGTGCCAGCAGCTTGTCATTTATGGGGACAGGGGGCTATAATTCACCCCTCCACTTT
cdr3_aa: CASSLSFMGTGGYNSPLHF

clone_size: -
v_call: TRBV7-9
d_call: -
j_call: TRBJ2-7
cdr3_nt: TGTTCCAGCGGCCCGAACTACGAGCAGTACTTC
cdr3_aa: CSSGPNYEQYF

clone_size: -
v_call: TRBV5-4
d_call: -
j_call: TRBJ1-6
cdr3_nt: TGTGCCAGCAGCTTAGAGGGATCGCCCCTCCACTTT
cdr3_aa: CASSLEGSPLHF

clone_size: -
v_call: TRBV6-5
d_call: -
j_call: TRBJ1-2
cdr3_nt: TGTGCCAGCAGTTACTGGGTTGGAGGTGGAGGCTACACCTTC
cdr3_aa: CASSYWVGGGGYTF

clone_size: -
v_call: TRBV19
d_call: -
j_call: TRBJ1-1
cdr3_nt: TGTGCCAGTAGGAGGGGGTTGATGAACACTGAAGCTTTCTTT
cdr3_aa: CASRRGLMNTEAFF

clone_size: -
v_call: TRBV19
d_call: -
j_call: TRBJ1-5
cdr3_nt: TGTGCCAGTAGTGGAGATAGGAGCAATCAGCCCCAGCATTTT
cdr3_aa: CASSGDRSNQPQHF

clone_size: once
v_call: TRBV7-9
d_call: -
j_call: TRBJ2-5
cdr3_nt: TGTGCCAGCAGCTTAGATTTACAGCAAGAGACCCAGTACTTC
cdr3_aa: CASSLDLQQETQYF

clone_size: -
v_call: TRBV6-5
d_call: -
j_call: TRBJ1-1
cdr3_nt: TGTGCCAGCAGTTACGAGGAGGGGTACACTGAAGCTTTCTTT
cdr3_aa: CASSYEEGYTEAFF

clone_size: -
v_call: TRBV10-3
d_call: TRBD1
j_call: TRBJ2-7
cdr3_nt: TGTGCCACGGACAGGGGGCAAAACGAGCAGTACTTC
cdr3_aa: CATDRGQNEQYF

clone_size: -
v_call: TRBV28
d_call: -
j_call: TRBJ1-5
cdr3_nt: TGTGCCAGCAGTTTCAGGGGCGCCGGCAATCAGCCCCAGCATTTT
cdr3_aa: CASSFRGAGNQPQHF

clone_size: once
v_call: TRBV7-9
d_call: -
j_call: TRBJ2-7
cdr3_nt: TGTTCCAGCAGCGGCGGGACAGCGAACGAGCAGTACTTC
cdr3_aa: CSSSGGTANEQYF

clone_size: once
v_call: TRBV5-1
d_call: TRBD2
j_call: TRBJ2-5
cdr3_nt: TGCGCCAGCAGCTCGGGACTAGCGGGAGGGATTAAAGAGACCCAGTACTTC
cdr3_aa: CASSSGLAGGIKETQYF

clone_size: -
v_call: TRBV9
d_call: -
j_call: TRBJ2-1
cdr3_nt: TGTGCCAGCAGCGTAGGTGGAGGGTCCTCCTACAATGAGCAGTTCTTC
cdr3_aa: CASSVGGGSSYNEQFF

clone_size: -
v_call: TRBV6-6
d_call: TRBD1
j_call: TRBJ1-3
cdr3_nt: TGTGCCAGCAGTTACCGGGACAGGTCGAGAGGAAACACCATATATTTT
cdr3_aa: CASSYRDRSRGNTIYF

clone_size: -
v_call: TRBV16
d_call: -
j_call: TRBJ1-6
cdr3_nt: TGTGCCAGCAGCCAATCTACGGGACTGATGAATTCACCCCTCCACTTT
cdr3_aa: CASSQSTGLMNSPLHF

clone_size: -
v_call: TRBV7-2
d_call: TRBD2
j_call: TRBJ2-3
cdr3_nt: TGTGCCAGCAGGAGGACTAGCGGGAAGGGTACAGATACGCAGTATTTT
cdr3_aa: CASRRTSGKGTDTQYF

clone_size: -
v_call: TRBV9
d_call: -
j_call: TRBJ1-1
cdr3_nt: TGTGCCAGCAGCGTCAACTTGAACACTGAAGCTTTCTTT
cdr3_aa: CASSVNLNTEAFF

clone_size: few
v_call: TRBV7-3
d_call: -
j_call: TRBJ2-1
cdr3_nt: TGTGCCAGCAGCTTAACTTTTCTCTTTAGGGGGAATGAGCAGTTCTTC
cdr3_aa: CASSLTFLFRGNEQFF

clone_size: -
v_call: TRBV27
d_call: -
j_call: TRBJ2-5
cdr3_nt: TGTGCCAGCAAAAAGAGACTAGAAGAGACCCAGTACTTC
cdr3_aa: CASKKRLEETQYF

clone_size: -
v_call: TRBV10-3
d_call: -
j_call: TRBJ1-1
cdr3_nt: TGTGCCATCAGTGAGTCCGGGGGGCAATCTTTCTTT
cdr3_aa: CAISESGGQSFF

clone_size: -
v_call: TRBV15
d_call: TRBD2
j_call: TRBJ2-1
cdr3_nt: TGTGCCACCAGCAGAGTAGCGGGGGTCAATTACAATGAGCAGTTCTTC
cdr3_aa: CATSRVAGVNYNEQFF

clone_size: once
v_call: TRBV19
d_call: TRBD1
j_call: TRBJ1-4
cdr3_nt: TGTGCCAGTAGAGGGACCGGGACAGGAGAAGAAAAACTGTTTTTT
cdr3_aa: CASRGTGTGEEKLFF

clone_size: -
v_call: TRBV30
d_call: TRBD2
j_call: TRBJ2-3
cdr3_nt: TGTGCCTGGAGCCAAGCGGGAGGGCCCGGACTTACAGATACGCAGTATTTT
cdr3_aa: CAWSQAGGPGLTDTQYF

clone_size: -
v_call: TRBV13
d_call: TRBD1
j_call: TRBJ1-6
cdr3_nt: TGTGCCAGCAGCTTAGGATCTCCAGGGGGCAGGCCACCCCTCCACTTT
cdr3_aa: CASSLGSPGGRPPLHF

clone_size: -
v_call: TRBV6-5
d_call: TRBD1
j_call: TRBJ2-5
cdr3_nt: TGTGCCAGCAGTTACTCAGGACAGGGACTCGAGACCCAGTACTTC
cdr3_aa: CASSYSGQGLETQYF

clone_size: -
v_call: TRBV9
d_call: -
j_call: TRBJ1-2
cdr3_nt: TGTGCCAGCAGCGTGGGGGGTCGGACTGGCTACACCTTC
cdr3_aa: CASSVGGRTGYTF